The 17 T cell receptor beta chains reported below all come from one sample, sequenced in a study of blood T cell repertoires in COVID-19. Assay: immunoSEQ multiplex PCR; the TCRdb copy retains only in-frame clones and omits some. Here the sample spans a few hundred thousand clones, just over 90% being singletons. The sample taken for sequencing was PBMCs or T cells enriched from blood (not recorded which). These TCRs come from a woman aged 35 to 49 who had been exposed to COVID-19.

The chain employs TRBV20-1 and TRBJ1-2; D unresolved. The germline CDR1 and CDR2 sequences are DFQATT and SNEGSKA (reference sequence). The CDR3 is 12 amino acids. V lost 3 bases to trimming and J lost 4 bases, with 9 bases between them. For the CDR3, the DNA is TGCAGTGCTAGTGCAGGTAGCTATGGCTACACCTTC. It is translated as CSASAGSYGYTF.

The chain employs TRBV4-3 and TRBJ1-1, with D unclear. Germline CDR1 is LGHNA and CDR2 is YSLEER. The CDR3 contains 13 residues. The V end lost 0 bases, the J end lost 7 bases, and 9 bases lay between the germline ends. CDR3: CASSQDRGIEAFF. CDR3 DNA: TGCGCCAGCAGCCAAGATCGGGGAATTGAAGCTTTCTTT.

In this sample, this clone turned up once. The chain combines TRBV10-2 with TRBJ1-1, with TRBD1 matching over 11 bases. Per germline, CDR1 WSHSY and CDR2 SAAADI. The J segment lost 5 bases and the V segment lost 2 bases, leaving 7 bases of the junction unmatched. The CDR3 totals 16 residues. This CDR3 reads CASSEPPGTGGTEAFF. The CDR3 DNA follows: TGCGCCAGCAGTGAGCCCCCCGGGACAGGGGGGACTGAAGCTTTCTTT.

This rearrangement joins TRBV30 to TRBJ2-6; D possibly corresponds to TRBD1 (6 bases). The CDR3 is 15 amino acids. V lost 2 bases and J lost 3, with 11 bases in between. From germline, CDR1 is GTSNPN and CDR2 SVGIG (reference sequence). In DNA, the CDR3 is TGTGCCTGGAGTACAGGGTCCTTTGGGGCCAACGTCCTGACTTTC. Its protein is CAWSTGSFGANVLTF.

CDR3 in amino acids: CASRQGSGSPLHF. The CDR3 DNA is TGTGCCAGCAGACAGGGCTCAGGGTCACCCCTCCACTTT. V gene TRBV6-4 combines with J gene TRBJ1-6; tentatively, D is TRBD1 (6 bases). This CDR3 is 13 amino acids long. The V end lost 6 bases, the J end lost 10 bases, and 13 bases lay between the germline ends. The germline gives CDR1 MRHNA, CDR2 SNTAGT.

The chain links TRBV3-1 (or the pseudogene TRBV3-2) to TRBJ2-3; TRBD2 agrees at 7 bases. Germline V gene lookup returns CDR1 LGHDT and CDR2 YNNKEL (reference sequence). The CDR3 loop spans 15 amino acids. V lost 2 bases and J lost 6; bases outside the gene matches: 8. The CDR3 reads CASSQTSSGPDTQYF. The CDR3, as DNA: TGTGCCAGCAGCCAAACGTCTAGCGGTCCCGATACGCAGTATTTT.

The genes are TRBV5-4 and TRBJ2-5, with D possibly TRBD1 on 6 matching bases. CDR1 is SGHNT, CDR2 YYREEE, per germline (reference sequence). The CDR3 extends over 13 amino acids. V was clipped by 4 bases and J by 4 bases, with 11 bases between them. CDR3 sequence: CASSLQGRETQYF. The CDR3 DNA follows: TGTGCCAGCAGCCTCCAGGGGCGAGAGACCCAGTACTTC.

This clone was recorded a few times. This CDR3 is also generated by other DNA sequences in the sample. The rearrangement joins TRBV7-3 to TRBJ2-3; D remains unclear. The germline gives CDR1 SGHTA, CDR2 FQGTGA. The CDR3 sequence is 12 residues long. V was clipped by 5 bases and J by 2 bases, with 5 bases between them. CDR3 nucleotide sequence: TGTGCCAGCAGCCCTAACACAGATACGCAGTATTTT. Its translation: CASSPNTDTQYF. The full variable domain, rest sourced from reference TRBV7-3 and TRBJ2-3, is GAGVSQTPSNKVTEKGKYVELRCDPISGHTALYWYRQSLGQGPEFLIYFQGTGAADDSGLPNDRFFAVRPEGSVSTLKIQRTERGDSAVYLCASSPNTDTQYFGPGTRLTVL.

The CDR3 spells CASSLGDYFGEGYTF. CDR3 DNA: TGTGCCAGCAGCTTAGGGGACTACTTTGGCGAGGGCTACACCTTC. The rearrangement uses TRBV7-2 and TRBJ1-2, with D possibly TRBD1 on 5 matching bases. This CDR3 region has 15 residues. The V end lost 1 base, the J end lost 8 bases, and 17 bases lay between the germline ends. Germline CDR1 SGHTA, CDR2 FQGNSA.

The chain carries TRBV6-5 and TRBJ1-2; 9 nucleotides match TRBD1. Germline V lookup: CDR1 MNHEY, CDR2 SVGAGI. Losses at the gene ends were 2 bases for V and 1 base for J; bases not matched to a gene: 5. The CDR3 runs 16 residues. The CDR3 here is CASSYLGTGINYGYTF. The CDR3 DNA reads as TGTGCCAGCAGTTACCTTGGGACAGGGATTAACTATGGCTACACCTTC.

This chain uses TRBV5-6 with TRBJ1-2, with 10 bases that match TRBD1. V shed 3 bases and J 2 bases; nucleotides not matched to a gene: 4. Germline-derived CDR1 and CDR2 are SGHDT and YYEEEE. The CDR3 has 15 amino acids. This CDR3 is CASSSWTGGNYGYTF. CDR3 bases: TGTGCCAGCAGCTCCTGGACAGGGGGAAACTATGGCTACACCTTC.

V gene TRBV7-8 combines with J gene TRBJ1-5; TRBD1 is a possible D gene (6 bases). This CDR3 contains 13 residues. Trimming left V 3 bases short and J 7 bases short, with 10 bases between. Germline CDR1 is SGHVS and CDR2 is FQNEAQ. CDR3 in DNA: TGTGCCAGCAGCTTGGGGGGGGCCCAGCCCCAGCATTTT. Its translation: CASSLGGAQPQHF.

The rearrangement joins TRBV27 to TRBJ2-2; TRBD1 agrees at 10 bases. Trimming removed 2 bases from V and 6 bases from J; junction bases left unmatched: 6. Germline assignment: CDR1 MNHEY and CDR2 SMNVEV (reference sequence). CDR3 length: 16 residues. The CDR3 sequence: CASSLDRGPVSGELFF. The CDR3 DNA reads as TGTGCCAGCAGTTTAGACAGGGGGCCCGTCTCCGGGGAGCTGTTTTTT.

The chain links TRBV5-8 to TRBJ1-2; unclear D gene. The CDR3 has 12 amino acids. The V gene lost 4 bases and the J gene lost 5 bases, with 9 bases spanning the gap. The germline V gene encodes CDR1 SGHTS and CDR2 YDEGEE. The CDR3 nucleotides are TGTGCCAGCAGCCCTAGAGGGTATGGCTACACCTTC. Protein: CASSPRGYGYTF.

J is TRBJ2-2 and V is TRBV7-8; 8 nucleotides line up with TRBD1. CDR3 length equals 16 residues. The germline CDR1 and CDR2 sequences are SGHVS and FQNEAQ. V lost 5 bases to trimming and J lost 1 base; unmatched junction nucleotides: 6. CDR3 sequence: CASSRTGTLNTGELFF. CDR3 in DNA: TGTGCCAGCAGCCGGACAGGGACCTTGAACACCGGGGAGCTGTTTTTT.

This chain links TRBV7-6 with TRBJ2-7; 7 positions agree with TRBD1. After removal of 6 bases from V and 2 bases from J, the junction contained 10 bases not matched to a gene. Looked up from germline, CDR1 is SGHVS and CDR2 is FNYEAQ. The CDR3 spans 15 residues. CDR3 region: CASSPEPGQTYEQYF. In nucleotides, the CDR3 is TGTGCCAGCAGTCCCGAACCGGGACAGACCTACGAGCAGTACTTC.

The chain links TRBV13 to TRBJ1-2; 9 nucleotides line up with TRBD1. CDR3 length equals 15 residues. V was pared by 3 bases and J by 2 bases, with 4 bases of the junction left unmatched. Germline assignment: CDR1 PRHDT and CDR2 FYEKMQ (reference sequence). The CDR3 DNA reads TGTGCCAGCAGCTTCCGGACAGGGGTAAACTATGGCTACACCTTC. Its protein is CASSFRTGVNYGYTF.